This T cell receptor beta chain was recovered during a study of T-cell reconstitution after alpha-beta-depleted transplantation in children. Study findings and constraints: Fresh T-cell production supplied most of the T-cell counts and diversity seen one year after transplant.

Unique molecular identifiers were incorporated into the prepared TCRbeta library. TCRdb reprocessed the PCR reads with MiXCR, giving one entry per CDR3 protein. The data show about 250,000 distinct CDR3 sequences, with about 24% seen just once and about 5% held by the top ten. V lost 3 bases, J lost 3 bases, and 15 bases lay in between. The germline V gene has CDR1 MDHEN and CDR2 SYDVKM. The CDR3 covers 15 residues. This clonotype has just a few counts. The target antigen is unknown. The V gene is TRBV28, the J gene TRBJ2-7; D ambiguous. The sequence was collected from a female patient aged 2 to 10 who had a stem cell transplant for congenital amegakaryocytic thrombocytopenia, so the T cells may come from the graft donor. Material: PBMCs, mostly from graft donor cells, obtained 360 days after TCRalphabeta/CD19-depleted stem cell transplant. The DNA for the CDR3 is TGTGCCAGCAGTTTTAGGGCGGTACATCACTACGAGCAGTACTTC. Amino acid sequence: CASSFRAVHHYEQYF.